The sequence of this T cell receptor (beta chain) was determined in a study of blood T cell repertoires in COVID-19. Across the whole study: The cDNA or gDNA used as material had been derived from T cells, B-cell-depleted T cells, or PBMCs.

V lost 3 bases and J lost 5, with 11 bases in between. This CDR3 is built from 12 residues. Germline CDR1 reads DFQATT; CDR2 reads SNEGSKA (reference sequence). Authors' methods: Quantification of nucleated cells was approximated via reference gene primer amplification. Libraries were prepared by immunoSEQ multiplex PCR; TCRdb keeps only in-frame clonotypes and omits some of them. V, J and clone size are taken as reported in that table, and D and trimming were inferred from the DNA itself. The table has under 75,000 clones, 73% seen once. This TCR came from a man in his sixties with acute or convalescent COVID-19. The sequenced sample consisted of peripheral blood. This chain joins TRBV20-1 and TRBJ2-7; D unclear. CDR3 residues: CSASYGLDEQYF. DNA for the CDR3: TGCAGTGCTAGTTATGGGCTCGACGAGCAGTACTTC.